This T cell receptor beta chain was identified during a study of T cell repertoires in cytomegalovirus infection. Each CDR3 protein gets one entry after TCRdb re-called the reads with MiXCR. The sample yields 90,000 to 120,000 distinct CDR3 sequences, around 45% seen once. As regards this clonotype: Its cognate antigen is unknown.

Trimming cost V 6 bases and J 3 bases, with 9 bases left between them. Germline CDR1 is MNHEY and CDR2 is SMNVEV (reference sequence). The CDR3 consists of 13 residues. Sequences were derived from CD8+ T cells from cultured PBMCs, sampled from culture after CMV antigen stimulation. The chain uses TRBV27 and TRBJ2-1; no firm D call. This TCR derives from a human donor in good health (CMV status not recorded). Some clones in this sample may be carry-over from other donors' samples. This chain's CDR3 is CASRDGDYNEQFF. The CDR3 DNA reads as TGTGCCAGCAGGGATGGGGACTACAATGAGCAGTTCTTC.